What follows is one T cell receptor beta chain and its context. The antigen remains unidentified. The data originate from a study of blood T cells in healthy people across ages. Notes on the study in general: Long-lived donors had more naive CD4+ cells and higher diversity than aged donors.

Germline V lookup: CDR1 SGHTA, CDR2 FQGNSA. This CDR3 comprises 15 residues. V was pared by 5 bases and J by 4 bases, with 15 bases between. Then a second PCR, running roughly 7 to 11 cycles, was carried out with a sample-barcoded 5' primer and a J-beta primer mix. Each CDR3 protein is one row after TCRdb ran MiXCR on the 5' RACE reads. The table shows about 1.5 million distinct CDR3 sequences, with 42% occurring only once. The sequenced sample was blood. The chain carries TRBV7-2 and TRBJ1-3; D is unresolved. This sequence originates from a woman aged 18 to 35 in good health. DNA of the CDR3: TGTGCCAGCAGCCCTGACCAGCGGGCGGGAAACACCATATATTTT. Translating it yields CASSPDQRAGNTIYF.